This entry lists 10 T cell receptor beta chains sequenced from one sample in a study of identical twins. TCRdb re-analysed the 5' RACE reads in MiXCR, keeping a single row per CDR3 protein. This sample has roughly 250,000 distinct CDR3 sequences, with around 7.6% found just once. These records were also assigned to another study, of yellow fever vaccine responses in identical twins.

The specimen was CD8+ T cells sorted from blood. The source is a woman between 18 and 29 years old in good health.

This chain joins TRBV6-1 and TRBJ2-5; the D gene could be TRBD1 or TRBD2 (5 bases each). The CDR3 loop spans 16 amino acids. Between the trimmed V and J ends, which lost 4 bases and 0 bases, there was a span of 15 bases. CDR1 and CDR2 (germline): MNHNS, SASEGT. This CDR3 reads CASSARDGTNQETQYF. The DNA for the CDR3 is TGTGCCAGCAGTGCCCGGGACGGGACGAACCAAGAGACCCAGTACTTC.

The chain has TRBV7-6 and TRBJ2-1, with D possibly TRBD2 on 5 matching bases. This CDR3 is 15 amino acids long. The germline gives CDR1 SGHVS, CDR2 FNYEAQ. Trimming stripped 6 bases from V and 0 bases from J, with 12 bases between. CDR3 nucleotide sequence: TGTGCCAGCAGTCCCTGGGAGAGCTCCTACAATGAGCAGTTCTTC. This sequence encodes CASSPWESSYNEQFF.

The V and J genes are TRBV2 and TRBJ1-2; the D gene is possibly TRBD1 (5 bases). The CDR3 length is 13 residues. The germline CDR1 and CDR2 sequences are SNHLY and FYNNEI. V was pared by 9 bases and J by 7 bases, with 18 bases between. CDR3: CARHDSLEAGYTF. CDR3 nucleotides: TGTGCCAGACACGACAGTCTTGAAGCTGGCTACACCTTC.

This clonotype was recorded a few times. The V gene is TRBV4-1, the J gene TRBJ2-7; 10 nucleotides match TRBD2. This CDR3 has 19 residues. Germline V gene data show CDR1 as MGHRA and CDR2 as YSYEKL. Losses at the gene ends were 1 base for V and 7 bases for J; bases not matched to a gene: 19. The CDR3: CASSQGTSLWTSGPGEQYF. CDR3 bases: TGCGCCAGCAGCCAAGGCACCTCCTTGTGGACTAGCGGACCGGGGGAGCAGTACTTC.

In this sample, this clonotype turned up many times. The chain employs TRBV4-1 and TRBJ2-7; the D gene could be TRBD1 or TRBD2 (5 bases each). The length of the CDR3 is 14 residues. Germline CDR1 and CDR2: MGHRA and YSYEKL. The V end was cut by 6 bases, the J end by 2 bases, with 14 bases between. CDR3 coding DNA: TGCGCCAGCAGTCCAACATGGGACCCCTACGAGCAGTACTTC. This sequence encodes CASSPTWDPYEQYF.

In this sample, this clonotype turned up many times. The chain carries TRBV12-3 or TRBV12-4 and TRBJ2-7, with 8 positions matching TRBD1. The CDR3 is made up of 15 amino acids. The V segment lost 2 bases and the J segment 4 bases; nucleotides outside the gene matches: 7. In DNA form, the CDR3 reads TGTGCCAGCAGTTTAAGTGGCAGGGGGCTGTACGAGCAGTACGTC. It codes for CASSLSGRGLYEQYV.

The chain carries TRBV7-9 and TRBJ2-5; the match to TRBD1 covers 7 bases. Germline V gives CDR1 SEHNR, CDR2 FQNEAQ (reference sequence). Germline trimming cut 1 base from V and 3 bases from J; bases unmatched to any gene: 5. CDR3 length equals 15 residues. CDR3 sequence (DNA): TGTGCCAGCAGCTTAGATTCCGACAGGGAAGAGACCCAGTACTTC. It specifies CASSLDSDREETQYF.

The gene calls are TRBV11-2 and TRBJ2-1; the match to TRBD2 covers 13 bases. CDR1 and CDR2 (germline): SGHAT, FQNNGV. The CDR3 extends over 17 amino acids. Unmatched junction bases numbered 6, after V lost 0 bases and J lost 7 bases. The CDR3: CASSLDTLTSGGNEQFF. The CDR3 nucleotides read TGTGCCAGCAGCTTAGATACGTTGACTAGCGGGGGGAATGAGCAGTTCTTC.

This clonotype turned up a few times. The chain carries TRBV15 and TRBJ1-2, with a weak D call TRBD1 (5 bases). The CDR3 is 16 amino acids. Per germline, CDR1 LNHNV and CDR2 YYDKDF (reference sequence). Trimming stripped 0 bases from V and 4 bases from J, with 15 bases between. The CDR3 region is CATSRERGDYLYGYTF. The CDR3 nucleotides read TGTGCCACCAGCAGAGAGCGGGGGGATTATCTCTATGGCTACACCTTC. The full variable domain, completed using reference TRBV15 and TRBJ1-2, is DAMVIQNPRYQVTQFGKPVTLSCSQTLNHNVMYWYQQKSSQAPKLLFHYYDKDFNNEADTPDNFQSRRPNTSFCFLDIRSPGLGDTAMYLCATSRERGDYLYGYTFGSGTRLTVV.

The V call is TRBV6-4, the J call TRBJ2-1; TRBD1 matches 12 bases. J was trimmed by 2 bases and V by 2 bases; bases with no gene match: 1. This CDR3 has 16 residues. CDR1 is MRHNA and CDR2 is SNTAGT in the germline V gene. Written as DNA, the CDR3 is TGTGCCAGCAGTGACGGGACAGGGGGCGCCTACAATGAGCAGTTCTTC. This gives the protein CASSDGTGGAYNEQFF.